These 28 T cell receptor beta chains were all obtained from the same sample, sequenced in a study of blood T cell repertoires in COVID-19. Assay: immunoSEQ multiplex PCR; the TCRdb copy retains only in-frame clones and omits some. The data hold some 520,000 clones, with 75% to 90% observed a single time. Sample: peripheral blood. The receptors stem from a man between 18 and 35 years old with COVID-19, enrolled during active disease.

The V and J genes are TRBV5-4 and TRBJ2-7; weak D call: TRBD1 (5 bases). The CDR3 is made up of 12 amino acids. Germline V lookup: CDR1 SGHNT, CDR2 YYREEE (reference sequence). Trimming took off 2 bases at V and 5 bases at J, with 8 bases between the two ends. As DNA, the CDR3 is TGTGCCAGCAGCTTTGCAGGGAACGAGCAGTACTTC. Its protein product is CASSFAGNEQYF.

This chain joins TRBV5-1 and TRBJ1-1; 9 bases fit TRBD1. This CDR3 region has 15 residues. V lost 4 bases to trimming and J lost 1 base; unmatched junction nucleotides: 5. Germline V CDR1 and CDR2: SGHRS, YFSETQ. This CDR3 reads CASSDQGQGNTEAFF. The CDR3 DNA is TGCGCCAGCAGCGACCAGGGACAGGGGAACACTGAAGCTTTCTTT.

This rearrangement joins TRBV5-1 to TRBJ1-4, with 9 bases fitting TRBD1. The trim removed 5 bases at V and 7 bases at J, leaving 9 bases unmatched. Germline V gives CDR1 SGHRS, CDR2 YFSETQ. This CDR3 is built from 15 residues. The CDR3 DNA follows: TGCGCCAGCAGTCCCACAGGGGGCATGGTTGAAAAACTGTTTTTT. Translated: CASSPTGGMVEKLFF.

This rearrangement joins TRBV2 to TRBJ2-4, with D unclear. The V end was cut by 0 bases, the J end by 0 bases, with 9 bases between. The CDR3 extends over 16 amino acids. Germline CDR1 SNHLY, CDR2 FYNNEI. The CDR3 DNA sequence: TGTGCCAGCAGTGAAGCGCGCGCTCTAGCCAAAAACATTCAGTACTTC. Translating it yields CASSEARALAKNIQYF.

The CDR3 loop reads CSVGAVSVRGNEQFF. For the CDR3, the DNA is TGCAGCGTTGGGGCGGTGAGCGTAAGGGGAAATGAGCAGTTCTTC. The V call is TRBV29-1, the J call TRBJ2-1; D perhaps matches TRBD1 (5 bases). The CDR3 contains 15 residues. CDR1 is SQVTM, CDR2 ANQGSEA, per germline. V was trimmed by 4 bases and J by 7 bases, leaving 20 bases between them.

The chain links TRBV9 to TRBJ2-3; TRBD2 aligns across 13 bases. The CDR3 is 16 residues long. Trimming at V came to 3 bases and at J to 2 bases, leaving 3 bases not matched to a gene. Germline V CDR1 and CDR2: SGDLS, YYNGEE. CDR3 sequence: CASSAGLAGVTDTQYF. The CDR3 nucleotides read TGTGCCAGCAGCGCCGGACTAGCGGGAGTCACAGATACGCAGTATTTT.

The rearrangement links TRBV5-6 to TRBJ1-3; the D is unclear. Trimming removed 5 bases from V and 1 base from J, with 10 bases in between. The CDR3 runs 14 residues. CDR1 and CDR2 (germline): SGHDT, YYEEEE. The DNA for the CDR3 is TGTGCCAGCAGTCCTTTACAATCTGGAAACACCATATATTTT. Encoded protein: CASSPLQSGNTIYF.

CDR3 protein: CASKTGSQANYGYTF. CDR3 nucleotide sequence: TGCGCCAGCAAGACAGGGTCGCAAGCTAACTATGGCTACACCTTC. V usage is TRBV5-1 and J usage is TRBJ1-2, with 7 bases fitting TRBD1. The V segment lost 6 bases and the J segment 0 bases; nucleotides outside the gene matches: 8. CDR1 is SGHRS, CDR2 YFSETQ, per germline. The CDR3 contains 15 residues.

The chain joins TRBV2 to TRBJ2-1; TRBD2 matches at 10 bases. This CDR3 contains 14 residues. Looked up from germline, CDR1 is SNHLY and CDR2 is FYNNEI. The V gene end was trimmed by 9 bases and the J gene end by 8 bases; junction bases not matched to a gene: 10. This CDR3 is CASRSGTSDHEQFF. CDR3 nucleotide sequence: TGTGCCAGTCGATCCGGGACTAGCGATCATGAGCAGTTCTTC.

The V call is TRBV10-1, the J call TRBJ1-1; TRBD1 agrees at 9 bases. Germline CDR1 reads WNHNN; CDR2 reads SYGVQD (reference sequence). This CDR3 contains 14 residues. After removal of 5 bases from V and 1 base from J, the junction contained 2 bases not matched to a gene. The DNA of the CDR3 is TGCGCCAGCAGTTCGGGACAGGGGAACACTGAAGCTTTCTTT. Its protein product is CASSSGQGNTEAFF.

The chain combines TRBV20-1 with TRBJ1-5; D not resolved. Trimming shortened V by 3 bases and J by 6 bases, and 12 bases separated the two germline ends. The CDR3 totals 13 residues. Per germline, CDR1 DFQATT and CDR2 SNEGSKA (reference sequence). The CDR3 sequence: CSASVGSSQPQHF. DNA of the CDR3: TGCAGTGCTAGTGTGGGGAGTAGTCAGCCCCAGCATTTT.

The chain couples TRBV11-2 to TRBJ2-1; 9 bases align to TRBD2. The CDR3 has 12 residues. V shed 5 bases, J shed 15 bases, and the junction held 8 bases outside the gene matches. Germline lookup yields CDR1 SGHAT and CDR2 FQNNGV. The CDR3 DNA sequence: TGTGCCAGCAGCCGGGGGGGACTAGCACTGTTCTTC. Protein sequence: CASSRGGLALFF.

This sequence joins TRBV18 and TRBJ2-5; no firm D call. Germline V gene sequence: CDR1 KGHSH, CDR2 LQKENI. V was cut by 3 bases and J by 5 bases, with 7 bases left in between. The CDR3 consists of 12 residues. This CDR3 reads CASSPHLETQYF. The CDR3 region has the DNA TGTGCCAGCTCACCCCATTTGGAGACCCAGTACTTC.

In this sample, this clone turned up once. The rearrangement joins TRBV18 to TRBJ1-3; 8 nucleotides align to TRBD1. Germline V gene sequence: CDR1 KGHSH, CDR2 LQKENI. Unmatched junction bases numbered 7, after V lost 3 bases and J lost 0 bases. This CDR3 is 17 amino acids long. The CDR3, as DNA: TGTGCCAGCTCACCCTGGACAGGGCCCGACTCTGGAAACACCATATATTTT. Amino acid sequence: CASSPWTGPDSGNTIYF.

The chain recombines TRBV27 with TRBJ2-5, with 10 bases fitting TRBD2. J lost 5 bases, V lost 6 bases, and 6 bases had no gene match. This CDR3 is built from 14 residues. CDR1 is MNHEY and CDR2 is SMNVEV in the germline V gene (reference sequence). The CDR3 region has the DNA TGTGCCAGCAGCTCGGGACTAGCGAGGGAGACCCAGTACTTC. Translated: CASSSGLARETQYF.

The chain links TRBV3-1 (or the pseudogene TRBV3-2) to TRBJ1-1; D may be TRBD1 (6 bases). The CDR3 runs 11 residues. Germline V gene sequence: CDR1 LGHDT, CDR2 YNNKEL (reference sequence). V was shortened by 8 bases and J by 7 bases, with 11 bases between the two germline ends. The CDR3 DNA reads TGTGCCAGCGCAGGACAGAGTGAAGCTTTCTTT. Its protein is CASAGQSEAFF.

V gene TRBV7-9 combines with J gene TRBJ1-2; no definite D call. V was pared by 2 bases and J by 0 bases, with 4 bases between. The CDR3 is 13 residues long. The germline V gene encodes CDR1 SEHNR and CDR2 FQNEAQ (reference sequence). The CDR3 here is CASSLSANYGYTF. The CDR3 nucleotides are TGTGCCAGCAGCTTATCGGCTAACTATGGCTACACCTTC.

This clone was found once. The rearrangement joins TRBV5-8 to TRBJ2-3; the match to TRBD1 covers 11 bases. This CDR3 comprises 16 residues. V was pared by 7 bases and J by 2 bases, with 9 bases of the junction left unmatched. CDR1 and CDR2 from the germline V gene are SGHTS and YDEGEE. CDR3 sequence reads: CASGSGQGGPTDTQYF. The CDR3 DNA sequence: TGTGCCAGCGGATCGGGACAGGGGGGCCCCACAGATACGCAGTATTTT.

CDR3 sequence: CASSLIGQGNEKLFF. The DNA of the CDR3 is TGCGCCAGCAGCTTGATCGGACAGGGAAATGAAAAACTGTTTTTT. The chain joins TRBV5-1 to TRBJ1-4, with TRBD1 matching 8 bases. The junction had 4 bases not matched to a gene; V was cut back by 1 base and J by 5 bases. Germline CDR1 reads SGHRS; CDR2 reads YFSETQ. This CDR3 has 15 amino acids.

The rearrangement links TRBV30 to TRBJ2-5; D unclear. V was cut by 0 bases and J by 4 bases, with 3 bases left in between. The CDR3 sequence is 11 residues long. CDR1 is GTSNPN and CDR2 is SVGIG in the germline V gene (reference sequence). The CDR3 DNA sequence: TGTGCCTGGAGTGTACTAGAGACCCAGTACTTC. This codes for CAWSVLETQYF.

The chain is built from TRBV19 and TRBJ1-4; D is perhaps TRBD1 (5 bases). The V end lost 5 bases, the J end lost 7 bases, and 14 bases lay between the germline ends. CDR3 size: 14 residues. Germline V gives CDR1 LNHDA, CDR2 SQIVND (reference sequence). In nucleotides, the CDR3 is TGTGCCAGTAGTGATTGGGGCTGGGGTGAAAAACTGTTTTTT. It specifies CASSDWGWGEKLFF.

V is TRBV27 and J is TRBJ2-5; 8 nucleotides align to TRBD2. Germline V gene lookup returns CDR1 MNHEY and CDR2 SMNVEV (reference sequence). The CDR3 runs 17 residues. Trimming removed 5 bases from V and 5 bases from J; junction bases left unmatched: 16. The CDR3 is CASSPRESGTRSETQYF. CDR3 DNA: TGTGCCAGCAGTCCGCGGGAGTCCGGGACTAGATCTGAGACCCAGTACTTC.

The rearrangement uses TRBV18 and TRBJ2-1, with 14 positions matching TRBD2. The CDR3 consists of 19 residues. Germline V gene sequence: CDR1 KGHSH, CDR2 LQKENI. Trimming at V came to 5 bases and at J to 0 bases, leaving 9 bases not matched to a gene. For the CDR3, the DNA is TGTGCCAGCTCATCTAGACTAGCGGGAGGGCCCTTCTCCTACAATGAGCAGTTCTTC. Translation: CASSSRLAGGPFSYNEQFF.

On this clone: At one boundary the junction diverges from the germline segment, which might be a read error. The chain combines TRBV19 with TRBJ1-2; the match to TRBD1 covers 9 bases. The CDR3 sequence is 15 residues long. Germline loops: CDR1 LNHDA, CDR2 SQIVND (reference sequence). CDR3 sequence (DNA): TGTGCCAGTAGTATTGTTCCCCGGGACAGGGCCCGAAGTTCCTTC. Its translation: CASSIVPRDRARSSF.

To note about this clone: This sample includes further DNA sequences coding for the same CDR3. This sequence joins TRBV3-1 (or the pseudogene TRBV3-2) and TRBJ1-5, with D unclear. This CDR3 spans 14 amino acids. Trimming left V 1 base short and J 4 bases short, with 8 bases between. Germline V lookup: CDR1 LGHDT, CDR2 YNNKEL (reference sequence). CDR3 protein: CASSQGTGNQPQHF. DNA for the CDR3: TGTGCCAGCAGCCAAGGGACGGGAAATCAGCCCCAGCATTTT.

The chain is built from TRBV5-4 and TRBJ2-1, with 9 bases identical to TRBD2. CDR1 and CDR2 from the germline V gene are SGHNT and YYREEE (reference sequence). After removal of 4 bases from V and 10 bases from J, the junction contained 9 bases not matched to a gene. The CDR3 sequence is 14 residues long. CDR3 residues: CASSASGGRSEQFF. The CDR3 coding sequence is TGTGCCAGCAGCGCGAGCGGGGGGCGGTCGGAGCAGTTCTTC.

This rearrangement joins TRBV4-1 to TRBJ2-7, with a tentative D call TRBD2 (6 bases). V was pared by 1 base and J by 2 bases, with 15 bases between. This CDR3 has 16 amino acids. Germline assignment: CDR1 MGHRA and CDR2 YSYEKL. The CDR3 DNA is TGCGCCAGCAGCCAAGCCTTCCGCGCGGGGCCCTACGAGCAGTACTTC. Amino acid sequence: CASSQAFRAGPYEQYF.

The genes are TRBV5-1 and TRBJ2-1, with D possibly being TRBD2 (6 bases). From germline, CDR1 is SGHRS and CDR2 YFSETQ. The CDR3 extends over 12 amino acids. V lost 6 bases and J lost 6, with 10 bases in between. CDR3 nucleotide sequence: TGCGCCAGCAAAACTAGCCCCAATGAGCAGTTCTTC. As protein: CASKTSPNEQFF.